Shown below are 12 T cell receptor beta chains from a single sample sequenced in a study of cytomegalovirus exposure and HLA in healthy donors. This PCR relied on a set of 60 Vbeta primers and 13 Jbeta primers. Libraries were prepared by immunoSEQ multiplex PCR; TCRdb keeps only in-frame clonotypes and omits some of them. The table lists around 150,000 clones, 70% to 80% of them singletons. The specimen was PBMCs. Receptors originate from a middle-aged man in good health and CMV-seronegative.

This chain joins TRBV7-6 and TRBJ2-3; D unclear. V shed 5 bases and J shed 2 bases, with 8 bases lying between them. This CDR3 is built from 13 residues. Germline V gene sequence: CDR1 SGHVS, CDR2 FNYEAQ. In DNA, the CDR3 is TGTGCCAGCAGCCAAACGGTCACAGATACGCAGTATTTT. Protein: CASSQTVTDTQYF.

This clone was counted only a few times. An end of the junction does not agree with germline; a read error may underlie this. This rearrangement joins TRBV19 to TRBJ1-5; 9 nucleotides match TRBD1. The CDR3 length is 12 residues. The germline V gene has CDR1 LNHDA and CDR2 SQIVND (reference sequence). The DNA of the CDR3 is TGTGCCAGTAGTCCAACAGGGGGCGGTAGGAATTTT. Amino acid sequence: CASSPTGGGRNF.

CDR3 sequence (DNA): TGCAGCGTTGAGGAGCGTAGTACCAGCAATCAGCCCCAGCATTTT. As protein: CSVEERSTSNQPQHF. V and J are TRBV29-1 and TRBJ1-5; D gene ambiguous. This CDR3 has 15 amino acids. V was trimmed by 3 bases and J by 1 base, leaving 13 bases between them. CDR1 SQVTM and CDR2 ANQGSEA come from the germline V gene.

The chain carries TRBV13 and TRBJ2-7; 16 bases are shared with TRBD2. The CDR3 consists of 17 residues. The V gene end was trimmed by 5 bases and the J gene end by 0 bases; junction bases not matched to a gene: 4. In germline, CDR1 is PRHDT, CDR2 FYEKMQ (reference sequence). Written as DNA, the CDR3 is TGTGCCAGCAGCAGGGGACTAGCGGGAGGGTTCTCCTACGAGCAGTACTTC. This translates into CASSRGLAGGFSYEQYF.

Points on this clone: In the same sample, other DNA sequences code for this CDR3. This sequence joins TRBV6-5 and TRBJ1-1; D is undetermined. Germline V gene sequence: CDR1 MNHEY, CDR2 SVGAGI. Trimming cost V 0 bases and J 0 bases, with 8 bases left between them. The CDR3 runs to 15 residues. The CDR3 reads CASSYSRQMNTEAFF. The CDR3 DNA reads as TGTGCCAGCAGTTACTCCAGGCAAATGAACACTGAAGCTTTCTTT.

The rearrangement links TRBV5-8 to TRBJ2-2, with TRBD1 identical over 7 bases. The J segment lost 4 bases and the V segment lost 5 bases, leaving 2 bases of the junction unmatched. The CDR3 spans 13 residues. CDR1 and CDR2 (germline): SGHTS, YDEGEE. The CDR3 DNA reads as TGTGCCAGCAGGAGGACAGGCACCGGGGAGCTGTTTTTT. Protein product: CASRRTGTGELFF.

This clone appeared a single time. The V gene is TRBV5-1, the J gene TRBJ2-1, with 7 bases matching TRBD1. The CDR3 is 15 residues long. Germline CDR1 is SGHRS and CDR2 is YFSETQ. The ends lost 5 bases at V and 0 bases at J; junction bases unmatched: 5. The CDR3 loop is CASRQGLSSYNEQFF. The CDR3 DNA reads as TGCGCCAGCAGACAGGGGCTAAGCTCCTACAATGAGCAGTTCTTC.

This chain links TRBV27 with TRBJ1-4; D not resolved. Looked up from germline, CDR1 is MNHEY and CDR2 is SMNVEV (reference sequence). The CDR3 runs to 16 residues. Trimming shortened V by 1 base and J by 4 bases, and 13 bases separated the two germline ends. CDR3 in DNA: TGTGCCAGCAGTTTATTCAGGCTGGGCAATAATGAAAAACTGTTTTTT. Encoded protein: CASSLFRLGNNEKLFF.

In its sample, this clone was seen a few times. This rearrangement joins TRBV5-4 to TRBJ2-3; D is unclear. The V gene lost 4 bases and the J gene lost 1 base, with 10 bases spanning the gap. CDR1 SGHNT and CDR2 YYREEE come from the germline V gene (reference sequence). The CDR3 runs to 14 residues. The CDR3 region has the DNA TGTGCCAGCAGCGTGCCCACAGGCACAGATACGCAGTATTTT. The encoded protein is CASSVPTGTDTQYF.

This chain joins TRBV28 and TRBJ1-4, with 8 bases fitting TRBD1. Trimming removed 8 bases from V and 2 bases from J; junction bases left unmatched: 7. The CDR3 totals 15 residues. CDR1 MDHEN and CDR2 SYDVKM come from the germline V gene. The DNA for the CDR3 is TGTGCCAGCGGAACAGGGGGTTCGACTAATGAAAAACTGTTTTTT. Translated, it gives CASGTGGSTNEKLFF.

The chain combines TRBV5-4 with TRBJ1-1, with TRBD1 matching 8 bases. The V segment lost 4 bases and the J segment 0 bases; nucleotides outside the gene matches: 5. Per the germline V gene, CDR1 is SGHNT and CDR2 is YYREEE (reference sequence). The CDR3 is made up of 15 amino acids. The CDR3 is CASSGGQVVNTEAFF. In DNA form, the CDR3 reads TGTGCCAGCAGCGGGGGACAGGTGGTGAACACTGAAGCTTTCTTT.

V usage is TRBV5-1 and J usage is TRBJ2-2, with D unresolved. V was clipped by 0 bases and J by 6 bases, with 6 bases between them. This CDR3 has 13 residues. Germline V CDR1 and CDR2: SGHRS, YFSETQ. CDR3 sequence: CASSLAPAGELFF. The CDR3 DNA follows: TGCGCCAGCAGCTTGGCCCCCGCCGGGGAGCTGTTTTTT.